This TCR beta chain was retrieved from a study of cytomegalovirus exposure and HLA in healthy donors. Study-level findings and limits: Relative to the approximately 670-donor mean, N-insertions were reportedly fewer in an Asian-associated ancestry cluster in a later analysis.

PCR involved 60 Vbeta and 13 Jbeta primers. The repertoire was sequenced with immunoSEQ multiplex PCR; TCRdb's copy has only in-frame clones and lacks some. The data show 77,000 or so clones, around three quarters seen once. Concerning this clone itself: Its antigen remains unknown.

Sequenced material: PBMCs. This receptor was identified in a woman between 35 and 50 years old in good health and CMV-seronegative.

In DNA form, the CDR3 reads TGTGCCACCAGCAATGGCGGGAGTTTTAGGGAGCAGTACTTC. This encodes CATSNGGSFREQYF. The chain combines TRBV15 with TRBJ2-7; 7 bases fit TRBD2. Germline CDR1 is LNHNV and CDR2 is YYDKDF (reference sequence). The length of the CDR3 is 14 residues. Trimming removed 4 bases from V and 7 bases from J; junction bases left unmatched: 10.